These 10 T cell receptor beta chains share one sample of origin, sequenced in a study of T cells after yellow fever vaccination. MiXCR, run by TCRdb on the 5' RACE reads, gives a single entry per CDR3 protein. Among 200,000 to 300,000 distinct CDR3 sequences listed, 10% to 15% were seen once. Material: CD4+ T cells sorted from PBMCs, obtained 45 days after the yellow fever booster vaccination. The source of these receptors is a man younger than 40 who received the YFV17D yellow fever vaccine.

The table lists this clonotype with a few counts. The chain employs TRBV20-1 and TRBJ2-5; maybe TRBD2 (5 bases). Germline loops: CDR1 DFQATT, CDR2 SNEGSKA (reference sequence). The CDR3 extends over 9 amino acids. DNA for the CDR3: TGCAGCGCCAGGACTCCCCAGTACTTC. Its translation: CSARTPQYF.

This clonotype has just a few counts. Here the CDR3 DNA reads TGTGCCAGCAGCTTAGGAGGGATAAGCTATAATTCACCCCTCCACTTT. Translating it yields CASSLGGISYNSPLHF. V gene TRBV13 combines with J gene TRBJ1-6; D remains unclear. CDR3 length equals 16 residues. Trimming pared 0 bases from V and 3 bases from J, leaving 9 bases between. Germline V lookup: CDR1 PRHDT, CDR2 FYEKMQ (reference sequence).

The chain carries TRBV4-3 and TRBJ2-7; D is unclear. Trimming stripped 1 base from V and 2 bases from J, with 12 bases between. There are 15 residues in the CDR3. Germline lookup yields CDR1 LGHNA and CDR2 YSLEER. The CDR3 coding sequence is TGCGCCAGCAGCCAAGCTTGGTCTAGTCCCTACGAGCAGTACTTC. Protein: CASSQAWSSPYEQYF.

This clonotype was seen only a few times. The genes are TRBV11-2 and TRBJ2-5, with TRBD2 identical over 9 bases. The junction had 22 bases not matched to a gene; V was cut back by 5 bases and J by 6 bases. Germline CDR1 and CDR2: SGHAT and FQNNGV. The CDR3 is 19 residues long. CDR3 DNA sequence: TGTGCCAGCAGCCCGCTCCCGCCCTTGGCGGGAGGGATCAAAAAGACCCAGTACTTC. Its protein product is CASSPLPPLAGGIKKTQYF.

This clonotype was counted between two and nine times. The chain links TRBV10-2 to TRBJ2-1; TRBD2 matches 16 bases. The V and J ends lost 8 bases and 4 bases, in that order; junction bases with no gene match: 11. CDR3 length: 18 amino acids. Per the germline V gene, CDR1 is WSHSY and CDR2 is SAAADI. The CDR3 here is CASAGMGLAGGLYNEQFF. The CDR3 nucleotides read TGCGCCAGCGCCGGGATGGGACTAGCGGGAGGGTTGTACAATGAGCAGTTCTTC.

This clonotype showed up just a few times. V is TRBV11-2 and J is TRBJ2-5, with 16 bases identical to TRBD2. The CDR3 spans 17 residues. V was clipped by 0 bases and J by 5 bases; unmatched bases: 3. From germline, CDR1 is SGHAT and CDR2 FQNNGV. CDR3 sequence (DNA): TGTGCCAGCAGCTTAGAGGGACTAGCGGGAGGGTGGGAGACCCAGTACTTC. It encodes CASSLEGLAGGWETQYF. Using reference TRBV11-2 and TRBJ2-5 for the parts outside the CDR3, the full variable domain is EAGVAQSPRYKIIEKRQSVAFWCNPISGHATLYWYQQILGQGPKLLIQFQNNGVVDDSQLPKDRFSAERLKGVDSTLKIQPAKLEDSAVYLCASSLEGLAGGWETQYFGPGTRLLVL.

In nucleotides, the CDR3 is TGTGCCAGCAGACTAGCGGGTTACGTCGAGCAGTACTTC. Its translation: CASRLAGYVEQYF. The rearrangement joins TRBV6-2 or TRBV6-3 to TRBJ2-7; 9 bases are shared with TRBD2. V shed 6 bases, J shed 6 bases, and the junction held 6 bases outside the gene matches. The CDR3 runs to 13 residues. Looked up from germline, CDR1 is MNHEY and CDR2 is SVGEGT.

As DNA, the CDR3 is TGCGCCAGCAGTGAAGAGGGAGCCCGGGAGCTGTTTTTT. This encodes CASSEEGARELFF. The genes are TRBV10-1 and TRBJ2-2; D may be TRBD2 (5 bases). CDR1 and CDR2 from the germline V gene are WNHNN and SYGVQD (reference sequence). With 3 bases removed from V and 9 bases from J, the gap between germline ends came to 11 bases. The CDR3 runs to 13 residues.

V and J are TRBV28 and TRBJ1-3; TRBD1 aligns across 9 bases. The germline gives CDR1 MDHEN, CDR2 SYDVKM. The junction had 5 bases not matched to a gene; V was cut back by 5 bases and J by 3 bases. CDR3 length: 15 residues. The CDR3 sequence: CASSGQGFIGNTIYF. CDR3 bases: TGTGCCAGCAGTGGACAGGGGTTCATTGGAAACACCATATATTTT.

This clonotype was recorded a few times. The rearrangement uses TRBV30 and TRBJ2-3; no firm D call. Trimming stripped 0 bases from V and 8 bases from J, with 12 bases between. Germline lookup yields CDR1 GTSNPN and CDR2 SVGIG (reference sequence). This CDR3 is built from 13 residues. CDR3 region: CAWSVGPSSTQYF. The CDR3 DNA follows: TGTGCCTGGAGTGTCGGGCCCTCGAGTACGCAGTATTTT.